This T cell receptor (beta chain) was recovered during a study of blood T cell repertoires in COVID-19. Study details: Sample material is recorded as cDNA or gDNA derived from T cells, B-cell-depleted T cells, or PBMCs.

Adults between roughly 18 and 89 years of age took part from about two dozen US areas. Allocation to cohorts depended on clinical history reported by the participants. V dropped 6 bases and J dropped 0 bases, with 12 bases sitting between them. The CDR3 is 15 residues long. Looked up from germline, CDR1 is MNHEY and CDR2 is SVGAGI. Sequenced by immunoSEQ multiplex PCR; TCRdb stores in-frame clones only, minus some. The sample consists of fewer than 250,000 clones, approximately 88% of them appearing once. The receptor comes from a woman in her thirties with acute COVID-19. Sequenced material: PBMCs or T cells enriched from blood (not recorded which). The J gene is TRBJ1-3, the V gene TRBV6-5; perhaps TRBD1 as D (5 bases). The CDR3 region has the DNA TGTGCCAGCAGGCCGGGACTGTACTCTGGAAACACCATATATTTT. The encoded protein is CASRPGLYSGNTIYF.